Below, 27 T cell receptor beta chains from the same sample are listed, as sequenced in a study of blood T cell repertoires in COVID-19. Libraries were prepared by immunoSEQ multiplex PCR; TCRdb keeps only in-frame clonotypes and omits some of them. The sample records over 80,000 clones, about 71% being singletons. Material for sequencing was peripheral blood. The receptors shown here come from a woman aged 50 to 60 with acute or convalescent COVID-19.

This chain joins TRBV12-3 or TRBV12-4 and TRBJ2-7; no clear D gene. V was clipped by 6 bases and J by 5 bases, with 8 bases between them. There are 11 residues in the CDR3. The CDR3 DNA reads TGTGCCAGCAGCTTACTCGACGAGCAGTACTTC. It specifies CASSLLDEQYF.

This chain's CDR3 is CSAKQGSSGNTIYF. The CDR3, as DNA: TGCAGCGCGAAACAGGGCAGCTCTGGAAACACCATATATTTT. The chain recombines TRBV29-1 with TRBJ1-3; a possible D gene is TRBD1 (6 bases). The CDR3 covers 14 residues. CDR1 and CDR2 from the germline V gene are SQVTM and ANQGSEA. V dropped 7 bases and J dropped 0 bases, with 13 bases sitting between them.

The chain uses TRBV12-3 or TRBV12-4 and TRBJ2-7; a possible D gene is TRBD2 (5 bases). V was shortened by 2 bases and J by 3 bases, with 5 bases between the two germline ends. The CDR3 runs 12 residues. CDR3 region: CASSLSGYEQYF. CDR3 in DNA: TGTGCCAGCAGTTTAAGCGGCTACGAGCAGTACTTC.

This clone has just a few counts. The DNA for the CDR3 is TGTGCCAGCAGCCATAAGGGACAGGGCTACACCTTC. Translation gives CASSHKGQGYTF. The rearrangement links TRBV3-1 (or the pseudogene TRBV3-2) to TRBJ1-2, with 7 positions matching TRBD1. V lost 3 bases to trimming and J lost 8 bases; unmatched junction nucleotides: 3. This CDR3 region has 12 residues. Germline loops: CDR1 LGHDT, CDR2 YNNKEL (reference sequence).

The rearrangement joins TRBV29-1 to TRBJ2-1; 9 bases agree with TRBD1. V lost 6 bases to trimming and J lost 7 bases; unmatched junction nucleotides: 4. The CDR3 is 12 residues long. In germline, CDR1 is SQVTM, CDR2 ANQGSEA. Here the CDR3 DNA reads TGCAGCGTGGGACAGGGTAGGAATGAGCAGTTCTTC. It is translated as CSVGQGRNEQFF.

The rearrangement links TRBV9 to TRBJ2-2; possible D gene TRBD2, 5 bases. The CDR3 sequence is 15 residues long. Germline values: CDR1 SGDLS, CDR2 YYNGEE. V was shortened by 4 bases and J by 4 bases, with 14 bases between the two germline ends. CDR3: CASSPREKSTGELFF. CDR3 coding DNA: TGTGCCAGCAGCCCTCGGGAAAAATCCACCGGGGAGCTGTTTTTT.

The chain combines TRBV2 with TRBJ2-1; TRBD1 agrees at 8 bases. With V trimmed by 7 bases and J by 8 bases, 10 bases remained unmatched. The CDR3 is 14 residues long. Germline CDR1 SNHLY, CDR2 FYNNEI. Here the CDR3 reads CASTPGQVAYEQFF. The CDR3 DNA reads TGTGCCAGCACTCCGGGACAGGTGGCTTATGAGCAGTTCTTC.

The genes are TRBV11-2 and TRBJ1-6; D may be TRBD1 (5 bases). Trimming stripped 4 bases from V and 7 bases from J, with 8 bases between. Germline CDR1 SGHAT, CDR2 FQNNGV. The CDR3 covers 13 residues. The CDR3 spells CASSSGGNSPLHF. The CDR3 DNA follows: TGTGCCAGCAGCTCCGGGGGGAATTCACCCCTCCACTTT.

The chain combines TRBV9 with TRBJ1-5; D uncertain. Germline CDR1 SGDLS, CDR2 YYNGEE. The CDR3 totals 15 residues. Trimming shortened V by 3 bases and J by 0 bases, and 10 bases separated the two germline ends. The CDR3 reads CASSGPDYSNQPQHF. The CDR3 bases are TGTGCCAGCAGCGGGCCTGATTATAGCAATCAGCCCCAGCATTTT.

Here the CDR3 reads CASSPIRGGYEQYF. Written as DNA, the CDR3 is TGTGCCAGCAGCCCCATTCGCGGGGGATACGAGCAGTACTTC. V gene TRBV7-2 combines with J gene TRBJ2-7, with 7 positions matching TRBD2. Germline trimming cut 5 bases from V and 4 bases from J; bases unmatched to any gene: 8. CDR1 is SGHTA, CDR2 FQGNSA, per germline. This CDR3 is 14 amino acids long.

J is TRBJ2-7 and V is TRBV18; D remains unclear. Germline CDR1 is KGHSH and CDR2 is LQKENI. Trimming removed 3 bases at V and 3 bases at J, with 12 bases between. CDR3 length: 14 residues. The CDR3 is CASSPTQERYEQYF. DNA for the CDR3: TGTGCCAGCTCACCCACACAAGAACGCTACGAGCAGTACTTC.

The rearrangement uses TRBV5-8 and TRBJ2-3; tentative D call: TRBD1 (5 bases). CDR3 length equals 15 residues. Germline assignment: CDR1 SGHTS and CDR2 YDEGEE. The germline V and J ends were trimmed by 0 bases and 0 bases, with 8 bases remaining between them. The CDR3 region is CASSLGQGSTDTQYF. Written as DNA, the CDR3 is TGTGCCAGCAGCTTGGGTCAGGGTAGCACAGATACGCAGTATTTT.

The chain carries TRBV5-8 and TRBJ2-2, with D possibly matching TRBD2 (6 bases). The CDR3 extends over 15 amino acids. The V gene's germline CDR1 is SGHTS and CDR2 YDEGEE. The germline V and J ends were trimmed by 4 bases and 4 bases, with 14 bases remaining between them. The CDR3 nucleotides read TGTGCCAGCAGCGGACGAGGGAGGCCCACCGGGGAGCTGTTTTTT. Translated: CASSGRGRPTGELFF.

The chain carries TRBV9 and TRBJ1-3; a weak D match, TRBD1 (5 bases). CDR3 length equals 16 residues. Germline CDR1 and CDR2: SGDLS and YYNGEE. V gave up 0 bases and J gave up 0 bases, with 10 bases separating them. CDR3 in amino acids: CASSVVDTFSGNTIYF. DNA of the CDR3: TGTGCCAGCAGCGTAGTGGACACCTTCTCTGGAAACACCATATATTTT.

This sequence joins TRBV6-5 and TRBJ1-2; 8 positions agree with TRBD1. CDR1 and CDR2 (germline): MNHEY, SVGAGI. This CDR3 comprises 14 residues. V lost 0 bases to trimming and J lost 9 bases; unmatched junction nucleotides: 6. In nucleotides, the CDR3 is TGTGCCAGCAGTTACTCCGGGACAGGCGAGAGCTACACCTTC. Its protein is CASSYSGTGESYTF.

The V and J genes are TRBV7-2 and TRBJ2-7; perhaps TRBD1 as D (5 bases). Germline CDR1 and CDR2: SGHTA and FQGNSA. V lost 1 base to trimming and J lost 6 bases, with 16 bases between them. The CDR3 is 15 amino acids. The CDR3 here is CASSLVQGTGPEQYF. CDR3 sequence (DNA): TGTGCCAGCAGCTTAGTTCAGGGAACCGGACCCGAGCAGTACTTC.

CDR3 protein: CATGRGGTGTEAFF. The CDR3 DNA is TGTGCCACCGGGCGGGGGGGGACAGGCACTGAAGCTTTCTTT. This chain links TRBV15 with TRBJ1-1, with 8 bases fitting TRBD1. The CDR3 runs to 14 residues. The ends lost 8 bases at V and 4 bases at J; junction bases unmatched: 9. Germline values: CDR1 LNHNV, CDR2 YYDKDF (reference sequence). The whole variable domain, remainder taken from reference TRBV15 and TRBJ1-1, is DAMVIQNPRYQVTQFGKPVTLSCSQTLNHNVMYWYQQKSSQAPKLLFHYYDKDFNNEADTPDNFQSRRPNTSFCFLDIRSPGLGDTAMYLCATGRGGTGTEAFFGQGTRLTVV.

The rearrangement joins TRBV27 to TRBJ1-5, with D unresolved. This CDR3 is 15 amino acids long. The ends were cut back, 2 bases at V and 1 base at J, with 9 bases in the middle. Per germline, CDR1 MNHEY and CDR2 SMNVEV (reference sequence). In DNA form, the CDR3 reads TGTGCCAGCAGTTTAACGCCGGGGAGCAATCAGCCCCAGCATTTT. This sequence encodes CASSLTPGSNQPQHF.

This sequence joins TRBV10-3 and TRBJ2-5; D gene uncertain. The CDR3 is 12 amino acids. CDR1 ENHRY and CDR2 SYGVKD come from the germline V gene. The V and J ends lost 3 bases and 0 bases respectively, with 2 bases between them. CDR3 region: CAISDNQETQYF. The CDR3 nucleotides read TGTGCCATCAGTGATAACCAAGAGACCCAGTACTTC.

The chain is built from TRBV19 and TRBJ2-2; D is possibly TRBD2 (6 bases). The CDR3 loop spans 16 amino acids. Germline V gene data show CDR1 as LNHDA and CDR2 as SQIVND (reference sequence). Deletions cut 6 bases from V and 1 base from J, with 15 bases between. DNA of the CDR3: TGTGCCAGTAGCTCTCCTCCGGGAGTGAACACCGGGGAGCTGTTTTTT. Translated: CASSSPPGVNTGELFF.

This clone was recorded a few times. This rearrangement joins TRBV7-2 to TRBJ1-2; 7 bases fit TRBD1. Unmatched junction bases numbered 7, after V lost 2 bases and J lost 4 bases. Germline V gives CDR1 SGHTA, CDR2 FQGNSA. The CDR3 has 15 amino acids. The CDR3 is CASSLTGQRLYGYTF. The CDR3 nucleotides are TGTGCCAGCAGCTTAACGGGACAGCGACTCTATGGCTACACCTTC.

The chain combines TRBV4-3 with TRBJ1-2, with D perhaps matching TRBD1 (5 bases). V was clipped by 0 bases and J by 0 bases, with 11 bases between them. The CDR3 contains 16 residues. Germline lookup yields CDR1 LGHNA and CDR2 YSLEER. CDR3 region: CASSQDAGLANYGYTF. In DNA, the CDR3 is TGCGCCAGCAGCCAAGACGCGGGGCTTGCTAACTATGGCTACACCTTC.

This clone has a handful of counts. The V call is TRBV5-1, the J call TRBJ2-3, with 11 nucleotides matching TRBD2. J gave up 2 bases and V 4 bases, and 12 bases lay outside the gene matches. This CDR3 comprises 18 residues. The germline V gene has CDR1 SGHRS and CDR2 YFSETQ. The CDR3 DNA reads as TGCGCCAGCAGCCCCGGCCTAGCGGGGGGCCTCAACACAGATACGCAGTATTTT. Protein: CASSPGLAGGLNTDTQYF.

The chain is built from TRBV28 and TRBJ1-1; 7 positions match TRBD1. The CDR3 covers 14 residues. Germline V gene sequence: CDR1 MDHEN, CDR2 SYDVKM. After removal of 6 bases from V and 0 bases from J, the junction contained 4 bases not matched to a gene. In DNA, the CDR3 is TGTGCCAGCAGGGGACAGCACATGAACACTGAAGCTTTCTTT. Its protein is CASRGQHMNTEAFF.

V is TRBV7-3 and J is TRBJ1-1; D is ambiguous. Trimming removed 2 bases from V and 3 bases from J, with 7 bases in between. From germline, CDR1 is SGHTA and CDR2 FQGTGA. This CDR3 comprises 13 residues. CDR3 sequence (DNA): TGTGCCAGCAGCTTAGAGGCGTACACTGAAGCTTTCTTT. It translates to CASSLEAYTEAFF.

The chain recombines TRBV2 with TRBJ1-5, with D maybe TRBD1 (5 bases). The CDR3 has 15 residues. CDR1 is SNHLY, CDR2 FYNNEI, per germline. V dropped 4 bases and J dropped 0 bases, with 10 bases sitting between them. DNA for the CDR3: TGTGCCAGCAGTGTGGGCAGGGCTAGCAATCAGCCCCAGCATTTT. Residues: CASSVGRASNQPQHF.

This chain uses TRBV7-9 with TRBJ1-2, with D uncertain. Germline V gene lookup returns CDR1 SEHNR and CDR2 FQNEAQ (reference sequence). With 9 bases removed from V and 4 bases from J, the gap between germline ends came to 12 bases. The CDR3 covers 12 residues. The CDR3 spells CASTGSGYGYTF. The DNA for the CDR3 is TGTGCCAGTACTGGTTCCGGCTATGGCTACACCTTC.